The following is a T cell receptor (beta chain) sequence with its context. What it binds is unknown. The authors sorted CD4+ naive, central memory, regulatory and stem cell-like memory cells via CD45RO/CCR7/CD25/CD127/CD95/CD27. Expressed TCRB transcripts were sequenced because the isolated RNA had all been reverse transcribed beforehand. Naive, central memory and regulatory T cell samples averaged about 3.6 million immunoSEQ reads each. Clones were sequenced by immunoSEQ multiplex PCR, and TCRdb holds only the in-frame ones, with some missing. The repertoire holds hundreds of thousands of clones, with over 10% as singletons. This CDR3 is 16 amino acids long. V lost 0 bases to trimming and J lost 7 bases, with 15 bases between them. The germline gives CDR1 LGHNA, CDR2 YSLEER. These data come from a study of beta chain features in type 1 diabetes. Notes on the study in general: Resolution of whether HLA type affects TCRB rearrangement was not achieved here. cDNA sequencing could over-represent cells with high TCR expression.

Source material: naive CD4+ T cells from blood. This rearrangement joins TRBV4-3 to TRBJ1-4, with D possibly being TRBD1 (6 bases). This receptor was obtained from a man younger than 35 in good health. In DNA form, the CDR3 reads TGCGCCAGCAGCCAAGATCCGGGGACAATTTTTGAAAAACTGTTTTTT. This gives the protein CASSQDPGTIFEKLFF.